This T cell receptor beta chain derives from a study of response to subunit inactivated influenza vaccine. Study-level findings and limits: Every seasonal influenza vaccination brings in few new T cells, the authors suggested.

The junction had 10 bases not matched to a gene; V was cut back by 4 bases and J by 9 bases. This CDR3 comprises 14 residues. CDR1 is SNHLY, CDR2 FYNNEI, per germline. This clonotype turned up a few times. Its antigen is undetermined. TCRdb called the RT-PCR reads again in MiXCR, with one record for every CDR3 protein. The table records roughly 170,000 distinct CDR3 sequences, around 9.2% of them present only once. The sequenced sample was non-naive T cells sorted from PBMCs, obtained on the day of vaccination. V gene TRBV2 combines with J gene TRBJ1-2, with TRBD1 matching 8 bases. The receptor comes from a middle-aged man who received an inactivated influenza vaccine. In DNA, the CDR3 is TGTGCCAGCAGTGCCGCCGGGACAGGCCTGCGCTACACCTTC. Encoded protein: CASSAAGTGLRYTF.